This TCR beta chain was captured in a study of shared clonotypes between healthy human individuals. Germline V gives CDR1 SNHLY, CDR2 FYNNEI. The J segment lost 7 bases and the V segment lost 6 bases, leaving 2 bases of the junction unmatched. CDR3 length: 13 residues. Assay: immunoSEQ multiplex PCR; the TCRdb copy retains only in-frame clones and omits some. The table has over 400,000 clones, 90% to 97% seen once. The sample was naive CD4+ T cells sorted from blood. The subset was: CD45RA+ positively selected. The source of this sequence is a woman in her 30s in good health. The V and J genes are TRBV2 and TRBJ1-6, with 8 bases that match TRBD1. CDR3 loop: CASRTGANSPLHF. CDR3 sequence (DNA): TGTGCCAGCAGGACAGGGGCCAATTCACCCCTCCACTTT.